This T cell receptor (beta chain) was sequenced in a study of blood T cells in healthy people across ages. Study overall: About one barcoded beta molecule was captured per two T cells (by template switching).

Combining a sample-barcoded 5' primer with a J-beta primer mix, a second PCR ran for roughly 7 to 12 cycles. TCRdb redid the calling of the 5' RACE reads with MiXCR, one entry per CDR3 protein. This table holds about 1,500,000 distinct CDR3 sequences, roughly 30% found once. Study observations and caveats: Unsorted PBMCs prevented conclusive naive versus antigen-experienced comparison.

This CDR3 spans 13 amino acids. The germline V gene encodes CDR1 MGHDK and CDR2 SYGVNS. V lost 1 base and J 2 bases, leaving 5 bases between the germline ends. For this clonotype: Its matching antigen is unknown. This may stem from a read error, because a much larger clone lies one nucleotide away.

The source of this sequence is a woman between 25 and 40 years old in good health. This chain uses TRBV25-1 with TRBJ2-5; D unclear. Sequencing was carried out using blood. DNA of the CDR3: TGTGCCAGCAGTGAATTGGGGCAAGAGACCCAGTACTTC. Translated, it gives CASSELGQETQYF.